In its sample, the clone carrying this T cell receptor (beta chain) was seen many times. What it binds is not known. The V end lost 3 bases, the J end lost 0 bases, and 6 bases lay between the germline ends. There are 14 residues in the CDR3. CDR1 is ENHRY, CDR2 SYGVKD, per germline. TCRdb ran MiXCR on the RT-PCR reads and lists one entry per CDR3 protein. Here the sample spans just under 250,000 distinct CDR3 sequences, over 9% being singletons. This record comes from a study of response to subunit inactivated influenza vaccine. Study-wide points: After each seasonal influenza vaccination, few new T cells are recruited, the authors suggested.

The TCR originated in a man aged 45 to 65 who received an inactivated influenza vaccine. The sequencing used non-naive T cells sorted from PBMCs, collected roughly 2 weeks before vaccination. The V and J genes are TRBV10-3 and TRBJ1-3; D uncertain. DNA of the CDR3: TGTGCCATCAGTGATAGTACCTCTGGAAACACCATATATTTT. It specifies CAISDSTSGNTIYF.